Listed here are 5 T cell receptor beta chains from one sample, sequenced in a study of regulatory T cells in long-lasting Graves disease. Construction of TCR beta libraries relied on iRepertoire HTBI primers and on Arm-PCR targeting CDR3 regions. TCRdb reanalysed the multiplex PCR reads using MiXCR and keeps one entry per CDR3 protein. The table shows some 460,000 distinct CDR3 sequences, with roughly 16% occurring only once. Sample time point: newly diagnosed GD, antithyroid drugs for less than 3 months. RNA from PBMCs was the source of the TCR library. This same sample was also taken into another study, of T cells in Graves' hyperthyroidism and ophthalmopathy.

This specimen consisted of peripheral blood mononuclear cells (PBMCs), obtained at new diagnosis, from a patient treated with antithyroid drugs. These receptors originate from a man between 35 and 55 years old with Graves disease.

The rearrangement joins TRBV7-9 to TRBJ2-1; no firm D call. The CDR3 runs 12 residues. The V gene lost 1 base and the J gene lost 8 bases, with 6 bases spanning the gap. The germline V gene has CDR1 SEHNR and CDR2 FQNEAQ (reference sequence). CDR3 nucleotides: TGTGCCAGCAGCTTAGATTACTATGAGCAGTTCTTC. Protein: CASSLDYYEQFF.

This clonotype turned up a few times. The germline gene is not matched at one end of the junction; a read error may be the cause. The V call is TRBV12-3 or TRBV12-4, the J call TRBJ2-4; no definite D call. This CDR3 is 18 amino acids long. In nucleotides, the CDR3 is TGTGCCAGCAGCTTAGAAGTCGCCAGTCGGTCCGGCAAAAACATTCAGTACTTC. Translated, it gives CASSLEVASRSGKNIQYF.

This clonotype occurred a few times. The rearrangement joins TRBV7-9 to TRBJ1-4; D uncertain. This CDR3 contains 13 residues. From germline, CDR1 is SEHNR and CDR2 FQNEAQ (reference sequence). Trimming removed 0 bases from V and 6 bases from J, with 5 bases in between. The CDR3 reads CASSLATHEKLFF. The CDR3 DNA is TGTGCCAGCAGCTTAGCGACCCATGAAAAACTGTTTTTT. Full variable domain (missing parts from reference TRBV7-9 and TRBJ1-4): DTGVSQNPRHKITKRGQNVTFRCDPISEHNRLYWYRQTLGQGPEFLTYFQNEAQLEKSRLLSDRFSAERPKGSFSTLEIQRTEQGDSAMYLCASSLATHEKLFFGSGTQLSVL.

The chain carries TRBV6-2 or TRBV6-3 and TRBJ1-2; unclear D gene. The CDR3 totals 14 residues. Germline V gene lookup returns CDR1 MNHEY and CDR2 SVGEGT. V gave up 0 bases and J gave up 1 base, with 6 bases separating them. The CDR3 spells CASSYSISNYGYTF. The CDR3 region has the DNA TGTGCCAGCAGTTACTCCATCAGTAACTATGGCTACACCTTC.

The chain has TRBV3-1 and TRBJ2-1, with 15 nucleotides matching TRBD2. This CDR3 is 16 amino acids long. J was trimmed by 4 bases and V by 5 bases; bases with no gene match: 3. Germline-derived CDR1 and CDR2 are LGHDT and YNNKEL (reference sequence). The CDR3 is CASSYGTSGRYNEQFF. CDR3 sequence (DNA): TGTGCCAGCAGCTACGGGACTAGCGGGAGGTACAATGAGCAGTTCTTC.